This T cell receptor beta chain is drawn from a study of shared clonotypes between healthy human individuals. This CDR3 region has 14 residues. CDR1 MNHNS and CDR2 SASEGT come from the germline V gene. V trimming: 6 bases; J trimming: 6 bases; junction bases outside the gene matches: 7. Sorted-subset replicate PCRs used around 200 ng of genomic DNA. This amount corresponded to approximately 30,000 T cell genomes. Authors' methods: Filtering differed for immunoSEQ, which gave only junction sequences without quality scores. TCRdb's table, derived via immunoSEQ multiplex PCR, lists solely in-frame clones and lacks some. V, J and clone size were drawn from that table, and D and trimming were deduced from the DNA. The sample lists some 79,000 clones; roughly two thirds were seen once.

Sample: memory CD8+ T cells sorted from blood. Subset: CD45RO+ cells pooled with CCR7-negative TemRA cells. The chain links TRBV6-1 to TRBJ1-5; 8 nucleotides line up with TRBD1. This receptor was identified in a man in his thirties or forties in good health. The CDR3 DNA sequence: TGTGCCAGCAGCCTCGGACAGGGCTCTCAGCCCCAGCATTTT. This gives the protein CASSLGQGSQPQHF.